This TCR beta chain was captured by sequencing in a study of radiotherapy plus CTLA-4 blockade in lung cancer. Turning to the study itself: Among enrolled patients, under 20% responded and roughly 30% achieved disease control. General study findings and limits: Early blood T cell clone dynamics, with interferon-beta, were reported to best predict response. TCR clones of tumor origin grew in blood after radiotherapy plus ipilimumab.

This clone has a handful of counts. The antigen remains unidentified. Trimming took 0 bases from V and 9 from J; bases not matched to a gene: 12. Germline loops: CDR1 SGHRS, CDR2 YFSETQ. CDR3 length equals 17 residues. Focal radiation was given together with CTLA-4 blockade (ipilimumab) to patients with chemo-refractory metastatic non-small-cell lung cancer. The repertoire was sequenced with immunoSEQ multiplex PCR; TCRdb's copy has only in-frame clones and lacks some. The sample lists 110,000 or so clones, about 83% occurring once. This chain joins TRBV5-1 and TRBJ2-1; 10 bases agree with TRBD2. This specimen consisted of peripheral blood, obtained from a patient treated with radiotherapy plus ipilimumab. The TCR comes from a human donor with non-small cell lung cancer who had a partial response to radiotherapy plus ipilimumab. The CDR3 loop is CASSLEGPSAGGGEQFF. As DNA, the CDR3 is TGCGCCAGCAGCTTGGAGGGCCCCTCAGCGGGAGGGGGTGAGCAGTTCTTC.